A selection of T cell receptor beta chains follows, all from one sample in a study of shared clonotypes between healthy human individuals. Data came from immunoSEQ multiplex PCR; TCRdb stores just in-frame clones and leaves some out. This sample has about 600,000 clones, with about 97% found just once. Sequencing was performed on naive CD4+ T cells sorted from blood. The receptors come from a woman in her thirties in good health. The CDR3 runs from the conserved cysteine through the conserved F or W. D genes are given only for firm matches. Some rows have no size entry. The others give once, few or many, or a class for an expanded clone.

CDR3 DNA: TGTGCCAGCAGCAACGGACAGGGTCATTGCATAAAGCCCCAGCATTTT
CDR3 protein: CASSNGQGHCIKPQHF
CDR3 length: 16
clone size: once
D gene: -
J gene: TRBJ1-5
V gene: TRBV21-1

CDR3 DNA: TGCGCCAGCAGGCAGGGAAACAGGGACACTGAAGCTTTCTTT
CDR3 protein: CASRQGNRDTEAFF
CDR3 length: 14
clone size: -
D gene: -
J gene: TRBJ1-1
V gene: TRBV5-1

CDR3 DNA: TGTGCCAGTAGTGGGGCGGGGTACAATGAGCAGTTCTTC
CDR3 protein: CASSGAGYNEQFF
CDR3 length: 13
clone size: -
D gene: -
J gene: TRBJ2-1
V gene: TRBV19

CDR3 DNA: TGTGCCAGCACCTCGGCGGGACAGGTTTACGAGCAGTACTTC
CDR3 protein: CASTSAGQVYEQYF
CDR3 length: 14
clone size: -
D gene: TRBD1
J gene: TRBJ2-7
V gene: TRBV11-2

CDR3 DNA: TGTGCCAGCAGTGTCCCGACAGCGGGCACTGAAGCTTTCTTT
CDR3 protein: CASSVPTAGTEAFF
CDR3 length: 14
clone size: once
D gene: -
J gene: TRBJ1-1
V gene: TRBV6-1

CDR3 DNA: TGTGCCAGCAGTTTACTTAGGACTAGCAACTACAATGAGCAGTTCTTC
CDR3 protein: CASSLLRTSNYNEQFF
CDR3 length: 16
clone size: -
D gene: TRBD2
J gene: TRBJ2-1
V gene: TRBV28

CDR3 DNA: TGTGCCTTACGTCCGCCAGCGGGGAGCACAGATACGCAGTATTTT
CDR3 protein: CALRPPAGSTDTQYF
CDR3 length: 15
clone size: -
D gene: TRBD2
J gene: TRBJ2-3
V gene: TRBV28

CDR3 DNA: TGTGCCAGCAGCCACTTATCTACCTCCGGGGAGCTGTTTTTT
CDR3 protein: CASSHLSTSGELFF
CDR3 length: 14
clone size: -
D gene: -
J gene: TRBJ2-2
V gene: TRBV4-2

CDR3 DNA: TGCGCCAGCAGAATAGCGGGAGCAGAGACCCAGTACTTC
CDR3 protein: CASRIAGAETQYF
CDR3 length: 13
clone size: -
D gene: TRBD2
J gene: TRBJ2-5
V gene: TRBV10-2

CDR3 DNA: TGCAGCGTTGGAGGGGGAGAAGGTACCGAGCAGTACTTC
CDR3 protein: CSVGGGEGTEQYF
CDR3 length: 13
clone size: once
D gene: -
J gene: TRBJ2-7
V gene: TRBV29-1

CDR3 DNA: TGTGCCAGCAGCTTGTTCACTCCCAGCGAGCAGTACTTC
CDR3 protein: CASSLFTPSEQYF
CDR3 length: 13
clone size: -
D gene: -
J gene: TRBJ2-7
V gene: TRBV5-4

CDR3 DNA: TGTGCCAGCGGAGGACAGGAACACAATGAGCAGTTCTTC
CDR3 protein: CASGGQEHNEQFF
CDR3 length: 13
clone size: -
D gene: TRBD1
J gene: TRBJ2-1
V gene: TRBV6-5

CDR3 DNA: TGTGCCAGCAGCGCCACCGGACAGCCCAATCAGCCCCAGCATTTT
CDR3 protein: CASSATGQPNQPQHF
CDR3 length: 15
clone size: -
D gene: -
J gene: TRBJ1-5
V gene: TRBV9

CDR3 DNA: TGTGCCAGCAGCCGTGGGTCGAACTCTGGAAACACCATATATTTT
CDR3 protein: CASSRGSNSGNTIYF
CDR3 length: 15
clone size: -
D gene: -
J gene: TRBJ1-3
V gene: TRBV5-6

CDR3 DNA: TGTGCCAGTAGTATAGCCCGGGGCCGTGCAACTAATGAAAAACTGTTTTTT
CDR3 protein: CASSIARGRATNEKLFF
CDR3 length: 17
clone size: -
D gene: -
J gene: TRBJ1-4
V gene: TRBV19

CDR3 DNA: TGTGCCAGCAGCCAATCTAGGGGGACAGGGGTGGCAAACACTGAAGCTTTCTTT
CDR3 protein: CASSQSRGTGVANTEAFF
CDR3 length: 18
clone size: -
D gene: TRBD1
J gene: TRBJ1-1
V gene: TRBV16

CDR3 DNA: TGTGCCAGCTCACCACGCGGGAGCTCCTACAATGAGCAGTTCTTC
CDR3 protein: CASSPRGSSYNEQFF
CDR3 length: 15
clone size: -
D gene: TRBD2
J gene: TRBJ2-1
V gene: TRBV18

CDR3 DNA: TGTGCCAGCAGGAGACAGGGAATCGATGGCTACACCTTC
CDR3 protein: CASRRQGIDGYTF
CDR3 length: 13
clone size: -
D gene: TRBD1
J gene: TRBJ1-2
V gene: TRBV25-1

CDR3 DNA: TGTGCCAGCAGCGTAGACGGGCAGGGCGGTCAGCCCCAGCATTTT
CDR3 protein: CASSVDGQGGQPQHF
CDR3 length: 15
clone size: -
D gene: -
J gene: TRBJ1-5
V gene: TRBV9

CDR3 DNA: TGTGCCAGCAGTTTTGCCAGCGGGATCCGGGAGACCCAGTACTTC
CDR3 protein: CASSFASGIRETQYF
CDR3 length: 15
clone size: -
D gene: TRBD2
J gene: TRBJ2-5
V gene: TRBV27

CDR3 DNA: TGTGCCAGCAGCCCAGGGCGGGTGCACAATCAGCCCCAGCATTTT
CDR3 protein: CASSPGRVHNQPQHF
CDR3 length: 15
clone size: -
D gene: -
J gene: TRBJ1-5
V gene: TRBV5-8

CDR3 DNA: TGTGCCAGCAGCCCGAGTTGGGCGGGAGTCGGTACAGATACGCAGTATTTT
CDR3 protein: CASSPSWAGVGTDTQYF
CDR3 length: 17
clone size: -
D gene: TRBD2
J gene: TRBJ2-3
V gene: TRBV28

CDR3 DNA: TGTGCCAGCAGCGGACTAGCGGGAGCCGAGCAGTACTTC
CDR3 protein: CASSGLAGAEQYF
CDR3 length: 13
clone size: -
D gene: TRBD2
J gene: TRBJ2-7
V gene: TRBV27

CDR3 DNA: TGTGCCAGCAGTCCACGGGGACAGGGTGGCAATCAGCCCCAGCATTTT
CDR3 protein: CASSPRGQGGNQPQHF
CDR3 length: 16
clone size: -
D gene: TRBD1
J gene: TRBJ1-5
V gene: TRBV28

CDR3 DNA: TGCGCCAGCAGCTTGGGAGGACATAACAACTATGGCTACACCTTC
CDR3 protein: CASSLGGHNNYGYTF
CDR3 length: 15
clone size: -
D gene: -
J gene: TRBJ1-2
V gene: TRBV5-1

CDR3 DNA: TGTGCCAGTAGTATCCCGGGCTCCCCCTCTGGGGCCAACGTCCTGACTTTC
CDR3 protein: CASSIPGSPSGANVLTF
CDR3 length: 17
clone size: -
D gene: -
J gene: TRBJ2-6
V gene: TRBV19

CDR3 DNA: TGCGCCAGCAGCCCCGGAAGCTTTAGCAATCAGCCCCAGCATTTT
CDR3 protein: CASSPGSFSNQPQHF
CDR3 length: 15
clone size: -
D gene: -
J gene: TRBJ1-5
V gene: TRBV5-1

CDR3 DNA: TGTGCCAGCAGTTTATGGACAAGTGGGTTTGGAAGGACTGAAGCTTTCTTT
CDR3 protein: CASSLWTSGFGRTEAFF
CDR3 length: 17
clone size: -
D gene: -
J gene: TRBJ1-1
V gene: TRBV28

CDR3 DNA: TGTGCCAGCAGCTCCCTGGGGACAGGGCGACACGAGCAGTACTTC
CDR3 protein: CASSSLGTGRHEQYF
CDR3 length: 15
clone size: -
D gene: TRBD1
J gene: TRBJ2-7
V gene: TRBV5-6

CDR3 DNA: TGTGCCAGCAGCCGAAACGGCGGGACTAGCGGGGGGAACACCGGGGAGCTGTTTTTT
CDR3 protein: CASSRNGGTSGGNTGELFF
CDR3 length: 19
clone size: -
D gene: TRBD2
J gene: TRBJ2-2
V gene: TRBV7-9

CDR3 DNA: TGCAGCGTCCTAGGGACTAGCGGGAGCCCGAGCACAGATACGCAGTATTTT
CDR3 protein: CSVLGTSGSPSTDTQYF
CDR3 length: 17
clone size: -
D gene: TRBD2
J gene: TRBJ2-3
V gene: TRBV29-1

CDR3 DNA: TGTGCCAGCAGTTTTTGGGCAGGGGGCAATGGCAATCAGCCCCAGCATTTT
CDR3 protein: CASSFWAGGNGNQPQHF
CDR3 length: 17
clone size: -
D gene: TRBD1
J gene: TRBJ1-5
V gene: TRBV28

CDR3 DNA: TGTGCCAGCTCTAGCGGATCTAGCACAGATACGCAGTATTTT
CDR3 protein: CASSSGSSTDTQYF
CDR3 length: 14
clone size: -
D gene: TRBD2
J gene: TRBJ2-3
V gene: TRBV7-3

CDR3 DNA: TGTGCCAGCAGCCGATACGGGACAGGAGATGAGCAGTTCTTC
CDR3 protein: CASSRYGTGDEQFF
CDR3 length: 14
clone size: -
D gene: TRBD1
J gene: TRBJ2-1
V gene: TRBV9

CDR3 DNA: TGTGCCAGCAGCCCATGGTTCCCGACCGGCAGCTCTGGAAACACCATATATTTT
CDR3 protein: CASSPWFPTGSSGNTIYF
CDR3 length: 18
clone size: -
D gene: -
J gene: TRBJ1-3
V gene: TRBV7-9

CDR3 DNA: TGTGCCAGCAATGCAGCGGGAGGAAGAGATACGCAGTATTTT
CDR3 protein: CASNAAGGRDTQYF
CDR3 length: 14
clone size: -
D gene: TRBD2
J gene: TRBJ2-3
V gene: TRBV13

CDR3 DNA: TGTGCCAGCAGCGTAGCCGAGGACACGGAATTCTACGAGCAGTACTTC
CDR3 protein: CASSVAEDTEFYEQYF
CDR3 length: 16
clone size: -
D gene: -
J gene: TRBJ2-7
V gene: TRBV9

CDR3 DNA: TGTGCCAGCAGCCCCCGAGGCTTAGCGGGGACCAACTACGAGCAGTACTTC
CDR3 protein: CASSPRGLAGTNYEQYF
CDR3 length: 17
clone size: -
D gene: TRBD2
J gene: TRBJ2-7
V gene: TRBV27

CDR3 DNA: TGTGCCAGCAGCTCCCCTATAGGTAGCGGCCAAACCTACGAGCAGTACTTC
CDR3 protein: CASSSPIGSGQTYEQYF
CDR3 length: 17
clone size: -
D gene: -
J gene: TRBJ2-7
V gene: TRBV28

CDR3 DNA: TGTGCCAGCAGCTCGCACCCCGACAGTAAACGCCAAGAGACCCAGTACTTC
CDR3 protein: CASSSHPDSKRQETQYF
CDR3 length: 17
clone size: -
D gene: -
J gene: TRBJ2-5
V gene: TRBV5-6

CDR3 DNA: TGTGCCAGCAGTTACCAGACAGGGATCGGAAACATTCAGTACTTC
CDR3 protein: CASSYQTGIGNIQYF
CDR3 length: 15
clone size: -
D gene: TRBD1
J gene: TRBJ2-4
V gene: TRBV6-5

CDR3 DNA: TGTGCCAGCAGCCAACCCCTAGCGGGAGGGCCATACGAGCAGTACTTC
CDR3 protein: CASSQPLAGGPYEQYF
CDR3 length: 16
clone size: -
D gene: TRBD2
J gene: TRBJ2-7
V gene: TRBV4-2

CDR3 DNA: TGTGCCAGCAGCGTGGGGGTCCAAGAGACCCAGTACTTC
CDR3 protein: CASSVGVQETQYF
CDR3 length: 13
clone size: -
D gene: -
J gene: TRBJ2-5
V gene: TRBV11-2

CDR3 DNA: TGTGCCAGCAGTCCCTCGGCAGGGGTTTACGAGCAGTACTTC
CDR3 protein: CASSPSAGVYEQYF
CDR3 length: 14
clone size: -
D gene: -
J gene: TRBJ2-7
V gene: TRBV27

CDR3 DNA: TGCGCCAGCAGCCAGAGGGACAGGAGCTCCTACGAGCAGTACTTC
CDR3 protein: CASSQRDRSSYEQYF
CDR3 length: 15
clone size: once
D gene: TRBD1
J gene: TRBJ2-7
V gene: TRBV4-1

CDR3 DNA: TGTGCCAGCAGCTTAGGCCGCGGGAGAAGCTCCTACGAGCAGTACTTC
CDR3 protein: CASSLGRGRSSYEQYF
CDR3 length: 16
clone size: -
D gene: TRBD2
J gene: TRBJ2-7
V gene: TRBV7-8

CDR3 DNA: TGTGCCAGCAGGAATAGCGGACAAGAGACCCAGTACTTC
CDR3 protein: CASRNSGQETQYF
CDR3 length: 13
clone size: -
D gene: -
J gene: TRBJ2-5
V gene: TRBV28

CDR3 DNA: TGTGCCAGCAGCATTACAGGGGGCGCGGAGACCCAGTACTTC
CDR3 protein: CASSITGGAETQYF
CDR3 length: 14
clone size: -
D gene: TRBD1
J gene: TRBJ2-5
V gene: TRBV5-3

CDR3 DNA: TGTGCCAGCTCACCTAGCGGGAGGGCCGCAACAGATACGCAGTATTTT
CDR3 protein: CASSPSGRAATDTQYF
CDR3 length: 16
clone size: -
D gene: TRBD2
J gene: TRBJ2-3
V gene: TRBV18

CDR3 DNA: TGTGCCACCAGCAGTCAAGGGGGGGTGGTGACCCAGTACTTC
CDR3 protein: CATSSQGGVVTQYF
CDR3 length: 14
clone size: -
D gene: -
J gene: TRBJ2-5
V gene: TRBV15

CDR3 DNA: TGTGCCAGCAGTTCCAGGACAGGGGTTTCGCGTGGCTACACCTTC
CDR3 protein: CASSSRTGVSRGYTF
CDR3 length: 15
clone size: -
D gene: TRBD1
J gene: TRBJ1-2
V gene: TRBV28

CDR3 DNA: TGTGCCAGCAGCCAGGGTACGGGAAACACCATATATTTT
CDR3 protein: CASSQGTGNTIYF
CDR3 length: 13
clone size: -
D gene: -
J gene: TRBJ1-3
V gene: TRBV27

CDR3 DNA: TGTGCCAGCAGTTGGGGACAGGGACAAGAGACCCAGTACTTC
CDR3 protein: CASSWGQGQETQYF
CDR3 length: 14
clone size: -
D gene: TRBD1
J gene: TRBJ2-5
V gene: TRBV6-6

CDR3 DNA: TGTGCCAGCAAGGCGGCAGTAATCCAGCCCCAGCATTTT
CDR3 protein: CASKAAVIQPQHF
CDR3 length: 13
clone size: few
D gene: -
J gene: TRBJ1-5
V gene: TRBV2

CDR3 DNA: TGTGCCAGCACCCGACAGGCTAATGAAAAACTGTTTTTT
CDR3 protein: CASTRQANEKLFF
CDR3 length: 13
clone size: once
D gene: -
J gene: TRBJ1-4
V gene: TRBV28

CDR3 DNA: TGCGCCAGCACACTAGCGGGAGATTTCGATGAGCAGTTCTTC
CDR3 protein: CASTLAGDFDEQFF
CDR3 length: 14
clone size: -
D gene: TRBD2
J gene: TRBJ2-1
V gene: TRBV10-1

CDR3 DNA: TGTGCCACCAGCAGAGGAGGGTCGGCTAGCGGGAGGTACGAGCAGTACTTC
CDR3 protein: CATSRGGSASGRYEQYF
CDR3 length: 17
clone size: -
D gene: TRBD2
J gene: TRBJ2-7
V gene: TRBV15

CDR3 DNA: TGTGCCAGCAGTTACTCGAGGACTAGGAGCGGCGAGCAGTACTTC
CDR3 protein: CASSYSRTRSGEQYF
CDR3 length: 15
clone size: once
D gene: TRBD2
J gene: TRBJ2-7
V gene: TRBV6-5

CDR3 DNA: TGTGCCAGCTCACCTGGAGGGGCCGAGACCCAGTACTTC
CDR3 protein: CASSPGGAETQYF
CDR3 length: 13
clone size: -
D gene: -
J gene: TRBJ2-5
V gene: TRBV18

CDR3 DNA: TGTGCCAGCAGCTCCTCTGGTAACGCCTATCAGCCCCAGCATTTT
CDR3 protein: CASSSSGNAYQPQHF
CDR3 length: 15
clone size: -
D gene: -
J gene: TRBJ1-5
V gene: TRBV6-6